Given below is one T cell receptor beta chain in context. The antigen is undetermined. The entry originates in a study of T-cell memory formation after mild COVID-19. Study findings and constraints: Later expanders leaned toward CD4+, whereas clones contracting from day 15 to 85 were balanced CD4/CD8.

Looked up from germline, CDR1 is SQVTM and CDR2 is ANQGSEA. The CDR3 is 15 amino acids. The V segment lost 1 base and the J segment 1 base; nucleotides outside the gene matches: 3. 5'RACE primed from the constant segment yielded TCR alpha and TCR beta cDNA libraries bearing sample barcodes and UMIs. TCRdb redid the calling of the 5' RACE reads with MiXCR, one entry per CDR3 protein. The table lists 550,000 to 700,000 distinct CDR3 sequences, 17% of them singletons, with approximately 8.1% in the top ten. V gene TRBV29-1 combines with J gene TRBJ2-7; TRBD2 agrees at 11 bases. This receptor was taken from an adult woman who had mild COVID-19 (a few samples of this study predate the infection). Cell type and time point are not known. Sequenced material: PBMCs or a T cell subset sorted from them (not recorded which). In DNA, the CDR3 is TGCAGCGTTGAAGTAGCGGGAGGGAGGTCCTACGAGCAGTACTTC. Protein product: CSVEVAGGRSYEQYF.